This is a list of T cell receptor beta chains from one sample in a study of blood T cells in healthy people across ages. A single record per CDR3 protein comes from TCRdb applying MiXCR to the 5' RACE reads. This sample has about 720,000 distinct CDR3 sequences, with 22% found just once. Sequencing used blood. The receptor source for this set is a man in his sixties or seventies in good health. Each CDR3 is given with its conserved first and last residue.

TRBV6-1	CASSARAEGALSYEQYF
TRBV7-2	CASSFQGRGTDTQYF
TRBV18	CASSSTGVQETQYF
TRBV11-3	CASSIRLAGKDTQYF
TRBV7-9	CASSTRAQANYGYTF
TRBV12-3/TRBV12-4	CASSRNPGQNNEKLFF
TRBV7-2	CASSLGGGANTDTQYF
TRBV12-3/TRBV12-4	CASSFDRTTGELFF
TRBV20-1	CSARPLAGVSYNEQFF
TRBV30	CAWSPPLGTGAEKLFF
TRBV7-9	CASSQQGAVTEAFF
TRBV5-1	CASRPGGGGYTF
TRBV14	CASSQDRTASPLHF
TRBV12-3/TRBV12-4	CASSIYTEAFF
TRBV7-2	CASSLSGRPLDTQYF
TRBV7-9	CASRLSGATETQYF
TRBV7-9	CASSFYGGLRETQYF
TRBV3-1	CASSLSPARNEQFF
TRBV7-3	CASSPTLGRQFF
TRBV20-1	CSALWTSGNNEQFF
TRBV20-1	CSAERGQGLVDTQYF
TRBV18	CASSPHRDGTEAFF
TRBV20-1	CSARGPLTNEKLFF
TRBV28	CASRTPGQGEGKLFF
TRBV7-2	CASSLSTPPGLPEKLFF
TRBV6-5	CASSLTSGALYSTDTQYF
TRBV7-3	CASSQREGEQFF
TRBV20-1	CSAWIQNIQYF
TRBV29-1	CSVSIAGGYAEQFF
TRBV10-3	CAIRYDRGGETQYF
TRBV6-1	CASSEGSNTEAFF
TRBV29-1	CSVDWTGTDTQYF
TRBV7-6	CASSLYVGEKLFF
TRBV6-2/TRBV6-3	CASTARGGTDTQYF
TRBV7-9	CASTVETAGEQFF
TRBV6-2/TRBV6-3	CASSHQRPSEKLFF
TRBV6-6	CASSNSRGREAFF
TRBV6-6	CASGIAGDLNEQFF
TRBV5-1	CASSLGQVNEQFF
TRBV5-1	CASSSYLAGGINEQFF
TRBV6-5	CASSYTRQGAGEKLFF
TRBV6-6	CASSYLIRFSEQYF
TRBV5-5	CASSLVGTLDTF
TRBV10-3	CAISERGPDTQYF
TRBV29-1	CSVGEGLYGYTF
TRBV19	CASSIRGGGQPQHF
TRBV4-3	CASSQDFLRGGDGYTF
TRBV18	CASSPQGVEQYF
TRBV7-9	CASSPDIAGANVLTF
TRBV20-1	CSARDRGQINEKLFF
TRBV20-1	CSARVSGGSSYNEQFF
TRBV6-1	CAGTSGNNEQFF